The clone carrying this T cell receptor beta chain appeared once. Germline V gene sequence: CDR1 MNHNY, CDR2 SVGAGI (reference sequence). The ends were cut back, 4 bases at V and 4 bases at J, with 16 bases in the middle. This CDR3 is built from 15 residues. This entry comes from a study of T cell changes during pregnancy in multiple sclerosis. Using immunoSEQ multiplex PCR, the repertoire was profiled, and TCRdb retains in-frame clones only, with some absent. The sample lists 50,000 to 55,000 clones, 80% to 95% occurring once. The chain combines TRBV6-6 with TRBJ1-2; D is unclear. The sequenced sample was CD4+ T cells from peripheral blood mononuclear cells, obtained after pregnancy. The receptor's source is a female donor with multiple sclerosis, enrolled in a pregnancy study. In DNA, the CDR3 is TGTGCCAGCAGTTTCAGAGCTAGCCCCACCTATGGCTACACCTTC. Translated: CASSFRASPTYGYTF.